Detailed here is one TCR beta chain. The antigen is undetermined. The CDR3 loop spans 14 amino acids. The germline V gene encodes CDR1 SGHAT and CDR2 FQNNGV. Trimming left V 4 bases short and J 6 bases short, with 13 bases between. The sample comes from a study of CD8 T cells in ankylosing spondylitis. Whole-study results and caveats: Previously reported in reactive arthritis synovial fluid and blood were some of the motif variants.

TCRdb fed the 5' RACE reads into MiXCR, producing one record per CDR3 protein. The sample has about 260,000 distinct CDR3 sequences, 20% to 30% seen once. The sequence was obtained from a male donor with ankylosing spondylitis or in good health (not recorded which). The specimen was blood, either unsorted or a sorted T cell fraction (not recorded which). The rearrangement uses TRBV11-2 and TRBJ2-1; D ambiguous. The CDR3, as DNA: TGTGCCAGCAGCTCCCCCCCCAAGGCCAATGAGCAGTTCTTC. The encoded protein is CASSSPPKANEQFF.